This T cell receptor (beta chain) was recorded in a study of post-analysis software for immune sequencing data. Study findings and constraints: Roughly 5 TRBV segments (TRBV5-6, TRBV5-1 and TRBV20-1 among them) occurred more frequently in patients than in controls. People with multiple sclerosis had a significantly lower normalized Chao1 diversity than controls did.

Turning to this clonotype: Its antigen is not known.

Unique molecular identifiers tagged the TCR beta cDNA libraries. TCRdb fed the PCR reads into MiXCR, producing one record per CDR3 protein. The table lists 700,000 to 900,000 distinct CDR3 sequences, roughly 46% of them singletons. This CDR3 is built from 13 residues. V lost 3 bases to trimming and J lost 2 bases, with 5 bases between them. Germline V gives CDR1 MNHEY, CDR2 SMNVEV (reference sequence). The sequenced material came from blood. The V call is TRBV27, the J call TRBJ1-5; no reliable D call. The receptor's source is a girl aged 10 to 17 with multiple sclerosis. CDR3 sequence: CASSFLGNQPQHF. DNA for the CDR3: TGTGCCAGCAGTTTCTTGGGCAATCAGCCCCAGCATTTT.